This T cell receptor beta chain is from a study of blood T cell repertoires in COVID-19. Study overall: Both acute and convalescent COVID-19 samples were obtained from the United States, Italy and Spain.

Germline CDR1 reads SGHTA; CDR2 reads FQGNSA. This CDR3 is 18 amino acids long. Trimming took 5 bases from V and 0 from J; bases not matched to a gene: 12. To note about this clone: Different DNA sequences within this sample yield the same CDR3.

Authors' analysis steps: The authors estimated nucleated cell counts from reference gene primer amplification. Assay: immunoSEQ multiplex PCR; the TCRdb copy retains only in-frame clones and omits some. V and J calls plus clone size are reproduced from that table; the DNA served to infer D and trimming. The table includes approximately 38,000 clones, just under 85% detected once. The sequence came from a human donor with acute or convalescent COVID-19. The donor label of this sample is uncertain. The chain combines TRBV7-2 with TRBJ2-3; 9 bases align to TRBD1. Sequenced: peripheral blood. CDR3 DNA sequence: TGTGCCAGCAGCCGGAGGACAGGGGTGGGGTATAGCACAGATACGCAGTATTTT. Translated: CASSRRTGVGYSTDTQYF.